This TCR beta chain was profiled in a study of blood T cell repertoires in COVID-19. Study details: In each case, the material was cDNA or gDNA derived from T cells, B-cell-depleted T cells, or PBMCs.

Germline-derived CDR1 and CDR2 are SGHNT and YYREEE (reference sequence). CDR3 length: 16 amino acids. Deletions cut 4 bases from V and 6 bases from J, with 22 bases between. Authors' analysis steps: Amplification with reference gene primers provided the estimates of nucleated cell counts. Clones were read by immunoSEQ multiplex PCR, and TCRdb kept only the in-frame ones, dropping some. V, J and clone size reflect that table, while D and trimming were determined from the DNA. The data show fewer than 650,000 clones, with roughly nine tenths seen just once and roughly 7.3% held by the top ten. While infection was still active, Seattle patients were enrolled and then followed longitudinally.

The source of this sequence is a woman aged 50 to 60 with COVID-19, enrolled during active disease. Sequenced: peripheral blood. The chain recombines TRBV5-4 with TRBJ1-2; D might be TRBD1 (6 bases). CDR3 sequence reads: CASSRNTGNSKDGYTF. CDR3 in DNA: TGTGCCAGCAGCCGTAATACAGGGAATAGCAAGGATGGCTACACCTTC.